These 5 T cell receptor beta chains share one sample of origin, sequenced in a study of T cells in Graves' hyperthyroidism and ophthalmopathy. Amplification yielded TCR beta CDR3 regions, with RNA transcripts as the source. Using the HTBI primer set, a first-round RT-PCR was run on the TCR CDR3. TCRdb re-called the multiplex PCR reads with MiXCR, one entry per CDR3 protein. The data hold about 640,000 distinct CDR3 sequences, with around 21% observed a single time. The sample was blood. The source is a man aged 25 to 45 with Graves' ophthalmopathy.

The V call is TRBV7-3, the J call TRBJ2-5, with D possibly matching TRBD1 (7 bases). V lost 4 bases and J 1 base, leaving 10 bases between the germline ends. Per germline, CDR1 SGHTA and CDR2 FQGTGA. The CDR3 totals 14 residues. CDR3 residues: CASSWQGGQETQYF. The CDR3 coding sequence is TGTGCCAGCAGCTGGCAGGGGGGCCAAGAGACCCAGTACTTC.

In its sample, this clonotype was seen many times. The chain is built from TRBV28 and TRBJ2-6; D not certain. The V gene lost 2 bases and the J gene lost 0 bases, with 8 bases spanning the gap. Germline CDR1 and CDR2: MDHEN and SYDVKM. This CDR3 is 16 amino acids long. The CDR3 DNA sequence: TGTGCCAGCAGTTTAAGTCGGCACTCTGGGGCCAACGTCCTGACTTTC. This gives the protein CASSLSRHSGANVLTF.

J is TRBJ2-5 and V is TRBV29-1; D may be TRBD1 (7 bases). V lost 6 bases, J lost 5 bases, and 16 bases lay in between. CDR3 length: 13 amino acids. Germline V CDR1 and CDR2: SQVTM, ANQGSEA. CDR3 protein: CSVDRRGVETQYF. CDR3 sequence (DNA): TGCAGCGTCGACCGCAGGGGGGTTGAGACCCAGTACTTC. The full variable domain, its missing parts supplied by reference TRBV29-1 and TRBJ2-5, is SAVISQKPSRDICQRGTSLTIQCQVDSQVTMMFWYRQQPGQSLTLIATANQGSEATYESGFVIDKFPISRPNLTFSTLTVSNMSPEDSSIYLCSVDRRGVETQYFGPGTRLLVL.

This CDR3 is CASSQVGQTGNYGYTF. As DNA, the CDR3 is TGTGCCAGCAGCCAAGTGGGACAGACGGGTAACTATGGCTACACCTTC. The chain joins TRBV3-1 to TRBJ1-2; 7 nucleotides line up with TRBD1. V lost 1 base to trimming and J lost 1 base; unmatched junction nucleotides: 6. CDR1 and CDR2 from the germline V gene are LGHDT and YNNKEL (reference sequence). The length of the CDR3 is 16 residues. Full variable domain (outside the CDR3, taken from reference TRBV3-1 and TRBJ1-2): DTAVSQTPKYLVTQMGNDKSIKCEQNLGHDTMYWYKQDSKKFLKIMFSYNNKELIINETVPNRFSPKSPDKAHLNLHINSLELGDSAVYFCASSQVGQTGNYGYTFGSGTRLTVV.

This chain links TRBV4-1 with TRBJ1-1; D is ambiguous. Trimming left V 1 base short and J 4 bases short, with 13 bases between. The CDR3 spans 15 residues. Germline lookup yields CDR1 MGHRA and CDR2 YSYEKL. CDR3 residues: CASSQGVGRGTEAFF. In nucleotides, the CDR3 is TGCGCCAGCAGCCAAGGAGTAGGGCGTGGCACTGAAGCTTTCTTT.